One and the same sample provided the 21 T cell receptor beta chains below, sequenced in a study of T cell changes during pregnancy in multiple sclerosis. Sequencing was performed with immunoSEQ multiplex PCR; in TCRdb, only in-frame clones are kept and a portion is missing. The sample has some 70,000 clones, 90% to 95% seen once. The starting material was CD8+ T cells from peripheral blood mononuclear cells, obtained before pregnancy. The source is a female donor with multiple sclerosis, enrolled in a pregnancy study.

This clone has only one observation. The chain couples TRBV27 to TRBJ1-2; TRBD1 agrees at 9 bases. CDR3 length: 16 amino acids. The trim removed 2 bases at V and 6 bases at J, leaving 10 bases unmatched. Per germline, CDR1 MNHEY and CDR2 SMNVEV (reference sequence). CDR3 sequence reads: CASSLASGTGPDGYTF. The CDR3 DNA follows: TGTGCCAGCAGTTTAGCCTCAGGGACAGGGCCAGATGGCTACACCTTC.

This chain uses TRBV19 with TRBJ1-2; D is perhaps TRBD1 (5 bases). The CDR3 extends over 15 amino acids. Germline CDR1 LNHDA, CDR2 SQIVND (reference sequence). Trimming pared 3 bases from V and 4 bases from J, leaving 15 bases between. As DNA, the CDR3 is TGTGCCAGTAGTATTAGGGAGGGGCGGCTCTATGGCTACACCTTC. It specifies CASSIREGRLYGYTF.

The chain joins TRBV14 to TRBJ2-1; the D is unclear. Trimming removed 0 bases at V and 8 bases at J, with 8 bases between. CDR1 and CDR2 (germline): SGHDN, FVKESK. The CDR3 length is 13 residues. The CDR3 protein is CASSQDPRDEQFF. The CDR3 region has the DNA TGTGCCAGCAGCCAAGACCCCCGGGATGAGCAGTTCTTC.

The chain employs TRBV30 and TRBJ1-2, with D hard to call. Germline CDR1 is GTSNPN and CDR2 is SVGIG (reference sequence). CDR3 size: 15 residues. Trimming left V 2 bases short and J 5 bases short, with 18 bases between. The CDR3 is CAWSSLWETTYGYTF. The CDR3 nucleotides read TGTGCCTGGAGTTCGTTGTGGGAGACAACGTATGGCTACACCTTC.

This chain links TRBV15 with TRBJ1-1; TRBD1 aligns across 7 bases. J gave up 3 bases and V 0 bases, and 4 bases lay outside the gene matches. The CDR3 covers 15 residues. Germline-derived CDR1 and CDR2 are LNHNV and YYDKDF (reference sequence). Here the CDR3 DNA reads TGTGCCACCAGCAGAGACAGGGGGTCTCACACTGAAGCTTTCTTT. Protein sequence: CATSRDRGSHTEAFF.

The chain couples TRBV7-3 to TRBJ1-6; 7 positions agree with TRBD1. CDR3 size: 14 residues. J was trimmed by 7 bases and V by 4 bases; bases with no gene match: 4. Germline V gene sequence: CDR1 SGHTA, CDR2 FQGTGA. CDR3 sequence reads: CASSSGTANSPLHF. CDR3 bases: TGTGCCAGCAGCTCAGGGACAGCCAATTCACCCCTCCACTTT.

This clone was counted a single time. The chain recombines TRBV9 with TRBJ2-2; TRBD2 matches at 10 bases. The J segment lost 8 bases and the V segment lost 0 bases, leaving 7 bases of the junction unmatched. There are 16 residues in the CDR3. CDR1 is SGDLS, CDR2 YYNGEE, per germline. The CDR3 sequence is CASSVESGGASGELFF. The CDR3 DNA sequence: TGTGCCAGCAGCGTAGAGAGCGGGGGGGCCTCTGGGGAGCTGTTTTTT.

The chain uses TRBV6-6 and TRBJ1-5, with a tentative D call TRBD1 (5 bases). Deletions cut 2 bases from V and 4 bases from J, with 9 bases between. The CDR3 sequence is 14 residues long. From germline, CDR1 is MNHNY and CDR2 SVGAGI (reference sequence). CDR3 sequence: CASSYGAENQPQHF. The CDR3 region has the DNA TGTGCCAGCAGTTACGGGGCAGAAAATCAGCCCCAGCATTTT.

The chain links TRBV27 to TRBJ1-6; 7 bases line up with TRBD1. The V and J ends lost 8 bases and 11 bases, in that order; junction bases with no gene match: 6. The V gene's germline CDR1 is MNHEY and CDR2 SMNVEV (reference sequence). This CDR3 is built from 12 residues. The CDR3 nucleotides read TGTGCCAGCGGCGACAGGGTGGCACCCCTCCACTTT. This sequence encodes CASGDRVAPLHF.

This chain connects TRBV6-5 to TRBJ2-7, with a possible D match to TRBD1 (6 bases). The germline gives CDR1 MNHEY, CDR2 SVGAGI. Trimming took 2 bases from V and 5 from J, leaving 19 bases between them. The CDR3 runs to 16 residues. The CDR3 reads CASSYSEGRGPDEQYF. The DNA for the CDR3 is TGTGCCAGCAGTTACAGTGAGGGCAGGGGCCCCGACGAGCAGTACTTC.

In this sample, this clone turned up once. This chain uses TRBV30 with TRBJ1-1; D possibly corresponds to TRBD1 (6 bases). CDR1 and CDR2 from the germline V gene are GTSNPN and SVGIG (reference sequence). The CDR3 runs 14 residues. Trimming shortened V by 4 bases and J by 4 bases, and 16 bases separated the two germline ends. CDR3 residues: CAWNEGDGFTEAFF. In DNA form, the CDR3 reads TGTGCCTGGAACGAGGGGGACGGATTCACTGAAGCTTTCTTT.

This sequence joins TRBV18 and TRBJ1-2, with 8 bases lining up with TRBD1. Germline lookup yields CDR1 KGHSH and CDR2 LQKENI. The CDR3 consists of 15 residues. Losses at the gene ends were 1 base for V and 4 bases for J; bases not matched to a gene: 5. CDR3 protein: CASSPLDRVGYGYTF. CDR3 bases: TGTGCCAGCTCACCACTGGACAGGGTTGGCTATGGCTACACCTTC.

In the case of this clone: The likely explanation is a read error, given a far larger clone one base away. The chain recombines TRBV4-2 with TRBJ2-2, with D possibly matching TRBD1 (5 bases). V was shortened by 5 bases and J by 8 bases, with 12 bases between the two germline ends. Germline CDR1 and CDR2: LGHNA and YNFKEQ. This CDR3 has 13 amino acids. The CDR3 DNA follows: TGTGCCAGCAGCTTTGCAGGGCAAGGGGAGCTGTTTTTT. Protein sequence: CASSFAGQGELFF.

The V gene is TRBV4-1, the J gene TRBJ1-1; 8 positions agree with TRBD1. The CDR3 contains 15 residues. Looked up from germline, CDR1 is MGHRA and CDR2 is YSYEKL. With V trimmed by 4 bases and J by 0 bases, 4 bases remained unmatched. CDR3 nucleotides: TGCGCCAGCAGCCCAGGGGACAGGATGAACACTGAAGCTTTCTTT. Translated: CASSPGDRMNTEAFF.

V gene TRBV13 combines with J gene TRBJ2-7, with D tentatively TRBD2 (5 bases). The V gene lost 8 bases and the J gene lost 2 bases, with 10 bases spanning the gap. CDR1 and CDR2 from the germline V gene are PRHDT and FYEKMQ (reference sequence). CDR3 length equals 12 residues. Here the CDR3 DNA reads TGTGCCAGCTCTAGCATACCCTACGAGCAGTACTTC. This gives the protein CASSSIPYEQYF. Using reference TRBV13 and TRBJ2-7 for the parts outside the CDR3, the full variable domain is AAGVIQSPRHLIKEKRETATLKCYPIPRHDTVYWYQQGPGQDPQFLISFYEKMQSDKGSIPDRFSAQQFSDYHSELNMSSLELGDSALYFCASSSIPYEQYFGPGTRLTVT.

J is TRBJ1-2 and V is TRBV7-2; the D gene is possibly TRBD1 (5 bases). V gave up 7 bases and J gave up 5 bases, with 11 bases separating them. This CDR3 is 12 amino acids long. Germline lookup yields CDR1 SGHTA and CDR2 FQGNSA. The CDR3 bases are TGTGCCAGCATTATGGAGGGGTATGGCTACACCTTC. Protein: CASIMEGYGYTF.

This clone has just one count. The chain combines TRBV15 with TRBJ2-7, with 10 nucleotides matching TRBD1. The CDR3 covers 14 residues. The trim removed 6 bases at V and 6 bases at J, leaving 8 bases unmatched. Germline V gene lookup returns CDR1 LNHNV and CDR2 YYDKDF (reference sequence). In nucleotides, the CDR3 is TGTGCCACCAGTTCCGGGACAGGGGTGGCCGAGCAGTACTTC. Translating it yields CATSSGTGVAEQYF.

The CDR3 spells CASSHQGTDNEQFF. The CDR3 DNA is TGCGCCAGCAGCCACCAAGGGACAGACAATGAGCAGTTCTTC. This rearrangement joins TRBV4-1 to TRBJ2-1; 7 bases map to TRBD1. Germline CDR1 is MGHRA and CDR2 is YSYEKL. The CDR3 is 14 residues long. With V trimmed by 3 bases and J by 5 bases, 4 bases remained unmatched.

The gene calls are TRBV13 and TRBJ2-1, with 15 bases identical to TRBD2. CDR3 length: 14 residues. Germline V gene data show CDR1 as PRHDT and CDR2 as FYEKMQ (reference sequence). The ends lost 5 bases at V and 13 bases at J; junction bases unmatched: 6. CDR3 region: CASSPGTSGGLQFF. The DNA of the CDR3 is TGTGCCAGCAGCCCCGGGACTAGCGGGGGGCTACAGTTCTTC.

This rearrangement joins TRBV2 to TRBJ2-1; TRBD1 is a possible D gene (5 bases). The V and J ends lost 0 bases and 0 bases respectively, with 15 bases between them. There are 18 residues in the CDR3. Germline assignment: CDR1 SNHLY and CDR2 FYNNEI. CDR3 residues: CASSEALQGWGSYNEQFF. In nucleotides, the CDR3 is TGTGCCAGCAGTGAAGCGCTTCAGGGTTGGGGCTCCTACAATGAGCAGTTCTTC.

This clone has just one count. The chain couples TRBV5-5 to TRBJ2-7, with 8 bases identical to TRBD1. The CDR3 covers 14 residues. With V trimmed by 2 bases and J by 7 bases, 8 bases remained unmatched. The V gene's germline CDR1 is SGHKS and CDR2 YYEKEE (reference sequence). The CDR3, as DNA: TGTGCCAGCAGCTTTCCACAGGGGGTGGAAGAGCAGTACTTC. It encodes CASSFPQGVEEQYF.